Shown below are 22 T cell receptor beta chains from a single sample sequenced in a study of T cells in Graves' hyperthyroidism and ophthalmopathy. TCR beta CDR3 sequences were amplified from RNA transcripts. Researchers ran a first-round RT-PCR on the TCR CDR3 using the HTBI primer set. TCRdb processed the multiplex PCR reads anew with MiXCR; each CDR3 protein has one entry. The top ten hold roughly 45% of the sample, which has more than 500,000 distinct CDR3 sequences, 40% to 50% seen once. Source material: peripheral blood or thyroid tissue (not recorded which). These receptors were obtained from an adult woman with Graves' disease, either hyperthyroidism or ophthalmopathy (not recorded which).

This clonotype was seen at least ten times. V usage is TRBV20-1 and J usage is TRBJ2-5; 10 nucleotides line up with TRBD2. V was pared by 2 bases and J by 0 bases, with 9 bases of the junction left unmatched. This CDR3 has 17 residues. Germline assignment: CDR1 DFQATT and CDR2 SNEGSKA (reference sequence). The DNA for the CDR3 is TGCAGTGCTAGATTAGCGGAAGCGGGAGGGTACCAAGAGACCCAGTACTTC. It codes for CSARLAEAGGYQETQYF.

This chain joins TRBV5-6 and TRBJ2-5; D gene ambiguous. The length of the CDR3 is 13 residues. Germline CDR1 is SGHDT and CDR2 is YYEEEE. Between the trimmed V and J ends, which lost 1 base and 2 bases, there was a span of 6 bases. CDR3 sequence: CASSLQEQETQYF. CDR3 DNA sequence: TGTGCCAGCAGCTTGCAGGAGCAAGAGACCCAGTACTTC.

The chain is built from TRBV28 and TRBJ2-5, with TRBD1 matching over 7 bases. The CDR3 sequence is 11 residues long. CDR1 MDHEN and CDR2 SYDVKM come from the germline V gene. V shed 6 bases and J 14 bases; nucleotides not matched to a gene: 9. This chain's CDR3 is CASSSTGTFYF. The CDR3 nucleotides are TGTGCCAGCAGCTCGACAGGGACCTTTTACTTC.

This rearrangement joins TRBV6-1 to TRBJ2-7, with D uncertain. Germline assignment: CDR1 MNHNS and CDR2 SASEGT. The CDR3 runs to 13 residues. The germline V and J ends were trimmed by 6 bases and 2 bases, with 11 bases remaining between them. CDR3 in DNA: TGTGCCAGCAGCCAATTTGGTACCTACGAGCAGTACTTC. Protein: CASSQFGTYEQYF.

The V and J genes are TRBV2 and TRBJ2-5, with 9 nucleotides matching TRBD1. Germline lookup yields CDR1 SNHLY and CDR2 FYNNEI. The CDR3 sequence is 15 residues long. V lost 6 bases and J lost 5; bases outside the gene matches: 10. CDR3 residues: CASRKDRGGIETQYF. The CDR3 nucleotides read TGTGCCAGCAGAAAGGACAGGGGAGGGATTGAGACCCAGTACTTC.

This chain links TRBV7-6 with TRBJ2-5; D not resolved. The CDR3 has 15 amino acids. V lost 5 bases and J 5 bases, leaving 18 bases between the germline ends. Germline CDR1 is SGHVS and CDR2 is FNYEAQ. The CDR3 DNA is TGTGCCAGCAGCCCCTACAGCGATGGTCGGGAGACCCAGTACTTC. It codes for CASSPYSDGRETQYF.

The genes are TRBV19 and TRBJ2-7; D is unresolved. The germline V gene encodes CDR1 LNHDA and CDR2 SQIVND (reference sequence). The CDR3 contains 14 residues. The ends were cut back, 3 bases at V and 3 bases at J, with 12 bases in the middle. The DNA for the CDR3 is TGTGCCAGTAGTATTCGGGCAGGTATCTACGAGCAGTACTTC. Translation: CASSIRAGIYEQYF.

The chain is built from TRBV2 and TRBJ1-1, with D possibly being TRBD1 (6 bases). Germline CDR1 SNHLY, CDR2 FYNNEI. The V end lost 8 bases, the J end lost 5 bases, and 18 bases lay between the germline ends. The CDR3 totals 14 residues. CDR3 protein: CASGTTGLGTEAFF. The DNA of the CDR3 is TGTGCCAGCGGAACTACAGGGTTAGGGACTGAAGCTTTCTTT.

The CDR3 loop is CASSLEGRREAFF. The CDR3 region has the DNA TGTGCCAGCAGCTTAGAGGGACGGAGAGAAGCTTTCTTT. This chain links TRBV7-9 with TRBJ1-1, with TRBD1 as a possible D gene (5 bases). Trimming took off 1 base at V and 8 bases at J, with 11 bases between the two ends. Germline values: CDR1 SEHNR, CDR2 FQNEAQ (reference sequence). The CDR3 is 13 residues long.

The chain employs TRBV10-3 and TRBJ1-5; D call uncertain. V was pared by 0 bases and J by 2 bases, with 8 bases between. The CDR3 contains 15 residues. Germline lookup yields CDR1 ENHRY and CDR2 SYGVKD. Here the CDR3 reads CAISESGWGNQPQHF. CDR3 coding DNA: TGTGCCATCAGTGAGTCGGGATGGGGCAATCAGCCCCAGCATTTT.

The rearrangement links TRBV7-8 to TRBJ1-2, with TRBD1 as a possible D gene (6 bases). Germline CDR1 and CDR2: SGHVS and FQNEAQ. The CDR3 covers 13 residues. Deletions cut 6 bases from V and 5 bases from J, with 13 bases between. CDR3 sequence (DNA): TGTGCCAGCAGGCCGGCAGGGGAATATGGCTACACCTTC. Translating it yields CASRPAGEYGYTF. Based on the CDR3 plus reference TRBV7-8 and TRBJ1-2, the full variable domain is GAGVSQSPRYKVAKRGQDVALRCDPISGHVSLFWYQQALGQGPEFLTYFQNEAQLDKSGLPSDRFFAERPEGSVSTLKIQRTQQEDSAVYLCASRPAGEYGYTFGSGTRLTVV.

This chain connects TRBV3-1 to TRBJ1-3; unclear D gene. V lost 1 base to trimming and J lost 4 bases, with 8 bases between them. This CDR3 region has 14 residues. Germline CDR1 reads LGHDT; CDR2 reads YNNKEL (reference sequence). CDR3 region: CASSQGQRGNTIYF. The CDR3 region has the DNA TGTGCCAGCAGCCAAGGCCAGCGCGGAAACACCATATATTTT.

This clonotype was recorded many times. The chain combines TRBV20-1 with TRBJ2-6, with TRBD1 matching 8 bases. Per the germline V gene, CDR1 is DFQATT and CDR2 is SNEGSKA (reference sequence). J gave up 3 bases and V 3 bases, and 4 bases lay outside the gene matches. This CDR3 contains 15 residues. CDR3 sequence reads: CSARQGAGGANVLTF. The DNA for the CDR3 is TGCAGTGCTAGGCAGGGGGCGGGTGGGGCCAACGTCCTGACTTTC.

The sample holds many counts of this clonotype. V usage is TRBV5-1 and J usage is TRBJ2-7; D unclear. This CDR3 is built from 14 residues. Germline lookup yields CDR1 SGHRS and CDR2 YFSETQ. Deletions cut 4 bases from V and 0 bases from J, with 11 bases between. The CDR3 reads CASSADAHSYEQYF. The CDR3 DNA follows: TGCGCCAGCAGCGCGGATGCTCACTCCTACGAGCAGTACTTC.

This clonotype was detected ten times or more. The chain employs TRBV6-5 and TRBJ2-2; D is unresolved. The CDR3 totals 15 residues. The V end was cut by 6 bases, the J end by 5 bases, with 16 bases between. Germline CDR1 reads MNHEY; CDR2 reads SVGAGI. CDR3 in amino acids: CASRTSTIPTGELFF. The CDR3 coding sequence is TGTGCCAGCAGAACATCGACCATCCCGACCGGGGAGCTGTTTTTT.

This sequence joins TRBV19 and TRBJ1-1; D is perhaps TRBD1 (5 bases). CDR3 length: 14 amino acids. Germline CDR1 and CDR2: LNHDA and SQIVND (reference sequence). V was cut by 7 bases and J by 0 bases, with 12 bases left in between. This chain's CDR3 is CASIRGAMNTEAFF. CDR3 DNA sequence: TGTGCCAGTATCAGAGGGGCGATGAACACTGAAGCTTTCTTT. The full variable domain, completed using reference TRBV19 and TRBJ1-1, is DGGITQSPKYLFRKEGQNVTLSCEQNLNHDAMYWYRQDPGQGLRLIYYSQIVNDFQKGDIAEGYSVSREKKESFPLTVTSAQKNPTAFYLCASIRGAMNTEAFFGQGTRLTVV.

This chain uses TRBV30 with TRBJ2-2; D unclear. CDR1 is GTSNPN, CDR2 SVGIG, per germline (reference sequence). V dropped 4 bases and J dropped 4 bases, with 13 bases sitting between them. CDR3 length equals 14 residues. CDR3 in DNA: TGTGCCTGGAATAAGGGAACGCGCACCGGGGAGCTGTTTTTT. Translated, it gives CAWNKGTRTGELFF.

The sample holds many counts of this clonotype. The V call is TRBV7-2, the J call TRBJ1-2; D might be TRBD1 (5 bases). Germline-derived CDR1 and CDR2 are SGHTA and FQGNSA. The CDR3 covers 13 residues. Between the trimmed V and J ends, which lost 5 bases and 4 bases, there was a span of 11 bases. The CDR3 loop reads CASSQDRTYGYTF. DNA of the CDR3: TGTGCCAGCAGCCAAGACAGAACCTATGGCTACACCTTC. The full variable domain, rest sourced from reference TRBV7-2 and TRBJ1-2, is GAGVSQSPSNKVTEKGKDVELRCDPISGHTALYWYRQSLGQGLEFLIYFQGNSAPDKSGLPSDRFSAERTGGSVSTLTIQRTQQEDSAVYLCASSQDRTYGYTFGSGTRLTVV.

The chain has TRBV25-1 and TRBJ2-5; D may be TRBD1 (6 bases). The CDR3 consists of 13 residues. Per the germline V gene, CDR1 is MGHDK and CDR2 is SYGVNS. Trimming pared 5 bases from V and 5 bases from J, leaving 12 bases between. CDR3 coding DNA: TGTGCCAGCAGTCAAACAGGGTGGGAGACCCAGTACTTC. This sequence encodes CASSQTGWETQYF.

This clonotype was detected ten times or more. The V gene is TRBV20-1, the J gene TRBJ2-2, with D maybe TRBD2 (5 bases). The CDR3 totals 13 residues. V was clipped by 2 bases and J by 6 bases, with 10 bases between them. Looked up from germline, CDR1 is DFQATT and CDR2 is SNEGSKA (reference sequence). The CDR3, as DNA: TGCAGTGCTAGAAACGAGGGCCCCGGGGAGCTGTTTTTT. It encodes CSARNEGPGELFF.

This clonotype was counted many times. The chain recombines TRBV12-3 or TRBV12-4 with TRBJ1-2, with D possibly being TRBD1 (5 bases). V lost 6 bases, J lost 3 bases, and 11 bases lay in between. The CDR3 has 13 residues. In DNA form, the CDR3 reads TGTGCCAGCAGCCCCGGGACTCACTATGGCTACACCTTC. Translation gives CASSPGTHYGYTF.

This clonotype was observed many times. The V call is TRBV19, the J call TRBJ1-2, with 10 bases matching TRBD1. The CDR3 totals 15 residues. Germline trimming cut 3 bases from V and 5 bases from J; bases unmatched to any gene: 6. In germline, CDR1 is LNHDA, CDR2 SQIVND (reference sequence). The CDR3 coding sequence is TGTGCCAGTAGTATCATACCGGACAGGGGGTATGGCTACACCTTC. Translation: CASSIIPDRGYGYTF.